A selection of T cell receptor beta chains follows, all from one sample in a study of regulatory T cells in long-lasting Graves disease. Using its own MiXCR run on the multiplex PCR reads, TCRdb lists one record per CDR3 protein. The sample shows approximately 540,000 distinct CDR3 sequences, 9.5% to 15% of them seen only once. The sample was also linked to a second study, of T cells in Graves' hyperthyroidism and ophthalmopathy.

Sequences were derived from peripheral blood mononuclear cells (PBMCs), sampled at new diagnosis, from a patient treated with antithyroid drugs. The receptors stem from a woman aged 30 to 39 with Graves disease. CDR3s include the opening cysteine and the closing phenylalanine or tryptophan. A D gene is named only where the DNA matches it firmly. Not every row has a clone size; where given, it reads once, few, many or a size class.

cdr3_nt	cdr3_aa	d_call	v_call	j_call	clone_size
TGTGCCAGCAGTGGGGCGGGAGGGCCGGGAAACATTCAGTACTTC	CASSGAGGPGNIQYF	TRBD2	TRBV2	TRBJ2-4	many
TGTGCCCACGCCCCCGGGGGGGCCGCTGGGGCCAACGTCCTGACTTTC	CAHAPGGAAGANVLTF	TRBD2	TRBV15	TRBJ2-6	many
TGTGCCATCAGTGGTACGGTGTACAATGAGCAGTTCTTC	CAISGTVYNEQFF	NA	TRBV10-3	TRBJ2-1	many
TGTGCCAGCTCTCTTTACCAATGGACAGCCGGCGATGGCTACACCTTC	CASSLYQWTAGDGYTF	NA	TRBV18	TRBJ1-2	NA
TGTGCCAGCTCACCACCGGGTCCCTCGCCCCAAGAGACCCAGTACTTC	CASSPPGPSPQETQYF	NA	TRBV18	TRBJ2-5	many
TGTGCCAGCAGTTCCAGATTGCCCCTTTTCCTAGCGGGCTACACCTTC	CASSSRLPLFLAGYTF	NA	TRBV6-9	TRBJ1-2	NA
TGTGCCAGCAGCCTCACCCGGCGGTGGGCTAGTGGTTCCGGGGAGCTGTTTTTT	CASSLTRRWASGSGELFF	NA	TRBV28	TRBJ2-2	few
TGCAGTGCTAGCTTAGGAGTAGCGGCTTCCTACGAGCAGTACTTC	CSASLGVAASYEQYF	NA	TRBV20-1	TRBJ2-7	many
TGTGCCATCAGTGTCCAGGGGAAGGGGACTGAAGCTTTCTTT	CAISVQGKGTEAFF	NA	TRBV10-3	TRBJ1-1	many
TGTGCCACCCGGGGGGCTTATGGCTACACCTTC	CATRGAYGYTF	NA	TRBV2	TRBJ1-2	few
TGTGCCAGCAGGACTAGCGGCCTCTACGAGCAGTACTTC	CASRTSGLYEQYF	TRBD2	TRBV6-1	TRBJ2-7	many
TGTGCCAGCGGTAAAGTAGTTGGGCAACTAAACACTGAAGCTTTCTTT	CASGKVVGQLNTEAFF	NA	TRBV12-3/TRBV12-4	TRBJ1-1	once
TGCAGCGTTGAAACACTAGCCAAAAACATTCAGTACTTC	CSVETLAKNIQYF	NA	TRBV29-1	TRBJ2-4	few
TGCGCCAGCAGCCAACTCCTCCGCTCGCTTGGCTACACCTTC	CASSQLLRSLGYTF	NA	TRBV4-1	TRBJ1-2	many
TGTGCCAGCTCACTCGACAGGTCCCCCTATGGCTACACCTTC	CASSLDRSPYGYTF	NA	TRBV18	TRBJ1-2	many
TGTGCCAGCCCCGGACAGGCAACAGATACGCAGTATTTT	CASPGQATDTQYF	TRBD1	TRBV2	TRBJ2-3	many
TGTGCCAGCAAACTTGGACAGATAAACACCGGGGAGCTGTTTTTT	CASKLGQINTGELFF	NA	TRBV6-1	TRBJ2-2	many
TGTGCCAGCAGTTCTCTCCCCGGACAGGGTCACGGGGAGCTGTTTTTT	CASSSLPGQGHGELFF	TRBD1	TRBV12-3/TRBV12-4	TRBJ2-2	many
TGTGCCAGCAGTATAGCGGGAGGGTCAGATACGCAGTATTTT	CASSIAGGSDTQYF	TRBD2	TRBV12-3/TRBV12-4	TRBJ2-3	many
TGTGCCAGCAGCTTACTAGCTCGGGGGTTCACAGATACGCAGTATTTT	CASSLLARGFTDTQYF	NA	TRBV11-2	TRBJ2-3	many
TGTGCCAGCAGCGTAGGGGACCTCGGGGCCGGGGAGCTGTTTTTT	CASSVGDLGAGELFF	NA	TRBV9	TRBJ2-2	many
TGTGCCACCAGTGATTCTTCAGTCAAGGAAGCTTTCTTT	CATSDSSVKEAFF	NA	TRBV24-1	TRBJ1-1	many
TGTGCCAGCAGAACTACGGGGGCCGCTAACTATGGCTACACCTTC	CASRTTGAANYGYTF	NA	TRBV6-1	TRBJ1-2	NA
TGCAGTGTGTGTCCTAACTCCTACGAGCAGTACTTC	CSVCPNSYEQYF	NA	TRBV20-1	TRBJ2-7	many
TGTGCCAGCAGTTTATGGGGCCTCAGCGCCGGGGAGCTGTTTTTT	CASSLWGLSAGELFF	NA	TRBV28	TRBJ2-2	many
TGTGCCAGCAGTTCGGGACAGGGGGCATTTGGAGCTTTCTTT	CASSSGQGAFGAFF	TRBD1	TRBV6-2/TRBV6-3	TRBJ1-1	many
TGTGCCAGCAGTTTGGGCATGGGGCTTTACGAGCAGTACTTC	CASSLGMGLYEQYF	NA	TRBV28	TRBJ2-7	many
TGTGCCAGCAGTTATCGGAGAGACTCCTACGAGCAGTACTTC	CASSYRRDSYEQYF	NA	TRBV6-9	TRBJ2-7	many
TGCAGTGCTACTCCTCGACAGGCCTACGAGCAGTACTTC	CSATPRQAYEQYF	NA	TRBV20-1	TRBJ2-7	NA
TGTGCCAGCAGCCCGCAACCCATTTCCTCCTACAATGAGCAGTTCTTC	CASSPQPISSYNEQFF	NA	TRBV9	TRBJ2-1	NA
TGTGTCACCCGGGACAGGGGCCCCTACGAGCAGTACTTC	CVTRDRGPYEQYF	TRBD1	TRBV6-2/TRBV6-3	TRBJ2-7	many
TGCAGTGCTAGAGTGCAGGCCTTTGAAGCTTTCTTT	CSARVQAFEAFF	NA	TRBV20-1	TRBJ1-1	NA
TGCAGTGCTGGCCCCAGGGAAAACCTCTATGGCTACACCTTC	CSAGPRENLYGYTF	NA	TRBV20-1	TRBJ1-2	many
TGTGCCAGCAGCGACGGGGGAAATCAGCCCCAGCATTTT	CASSDGGNQPQHF	NA	TRBV11-3	TRBJ1-5	NA
TGTGCCATCAGTGAGTCGAGGTTTGCTAGCGGCAAAAACAATGAGCAGTTCTTC	CAISESRFASGKNNEQFF	TRBD2	TRBV10-3	TRBJ2-1	NA
TGCGCCAGCAGCCTCGACAGTGGGGCGACCATTCAGTACTTC	CASSLDSGATIQYF	NA	TRBV5-1	TRBJ2-4	NA
TGTGCCAGCAGCCATGATGGGGGGACTAATGAAAAACTGTTTTTT	CASSHDGGTNEKLFF	NA	TRBV28	TRBJ1-4	many
TGTGCCAGCAGTTACTCACGGGGATTGGGGAACACTGAAGCTTTCTTT	CASSYSRGLGNTEAFF	NA	TRBV6-2/TRBV6-3	TRBJ1-1	many
TGTGCCATCGGCGGAAGGAACACCGGGGAGCTGTTTTTT	CAIGGRNTGELFF	NA	TRBV10-3	TRBJ2-2	NA
TGTGCCTGGAGTGCGCGAGCCTACGAGCAGTACTTC	CAWSARAYEQYF	NA	TRBV30	TRBJ2-7	many
TGCGCCAGCAGCCCAACAGGGAAGGGCCCCGGGGAGCTGTTTTTT	CASSPTGKGPGELFF	NA	TRBV5-1	TRBJ2-2	few
TGTGCCAGCAGTGAAGAGGTCGGTACTGACAGATTGAACACTGAAGCTTTCTTT	CASSEEVGTDRLNTEAFF	NA	TRBV6-1	TRBJ1-1	many
TGTGCCAGCCGGACCCAAAAGGCCTCCTACGAGCAGTACTTC	CASRTQKASYEQYF	NA	TRBV28	TRBJ2-7	many
TGTGCCAGCAAAGGGCTAGCGGGCTCCTACGAGCAGTACTTC	CASKGLAGSYEQYF	TRBD2	TRBV27	TRBJ2-7	many
TGTGCCAGTAGTATCATCGGCGGGAGGGAGCAGTACTTC	CASSIIGGREQYF	TRBD2	TRBV19	TRBJ2-7	few
TGTGCCAGCAGGGCAAGGGACCCAGCTTACGGGGAGCTGTTTTTT	CASRARDPAYGELFF	NA	TRBV6-2/TRBV6-3	TRBJ2-2	NA
TGCAGCGCCCGTACCCAGGGTGTGACGGGAAAGCAGTACTTC	CSARTQGVTGKQYF	NA	TRBV29-1	TRBJ2-7	NA
TGTGCCAGCCGTCAGTTAGCCAAAAACATTCAGTACTTC	CASRQLAKNIQYF	NA	TRBV2	TRBJ2-4	NA
TGTGCCTGGAGTCTGGCAGGTCCGCCCGAAACTGAAGCTTTCTTT	CAWSLAGPPETEAFF	NA	TRBV30	TRBJ1-1	few
TGTGCCGGCCGCGGGGCATCCTATGAAAAACTGTTTTTT	CAGRGASYEKLFF	NA	TRBV6-1	TRBJ1-4	few
TGTGCCAGCATGCGGGACAGCTCTGGAAACACCATATATTTT	CASMRDSSGNTIYF	TRBD1	TRBV2	TRBJ1-3	many
TGTGCTAGTGGTTCGATCCCTGGGGATACGCAGTATTTT	CASGSIPGDTQYF	NA	TRBV12-5	TRBJ2-3	many